This TCR beta chain was recovered during a study of shared clonotypes between healthy human individuals (dated by TCRdb to 2020 to 2021). Looking at the study overall: Three men and a couple of women, aged 18 to 49 years, made up the cohort. For each donor, CD4 naive and CD4 memory were each given three plates, CD8 naive was given two plates, and CD8 memory was given one plate. Blood TCR repertoires of about five healthy adults were deeply sequenced to estimate repertoire size and the extent of clonotype sharing between individuals. To increase sequencing depth and limit assay-specific biases, different laboratories used diverse techniques to prepare libraries and sequence TCR repertoires. Between about 0.8 and 8.9 billion PBMCs per donor were obtained by leukapheresis.

Broader findings and caveats from the paper: Estimated clonotype richness was generally larger for naive than for memory subsets. Clonotypes shared by all four sorted-subset donors showed higher generation probabilities than non-shared clonotypes. Incomplete sequencing was indicated by rarefaction of sorted-subset datasets, despite the large sequencing depth. Pairwise subsampling indicated that sequencing depth was expected to affect the degree of clonotype sharing among donors. About 4.5% of naive CD4, around 3.6% of naive CD8, approximately 2% of memory CD4, and 0.35% to 0.5% of memory CD8 clonotypes were shared across several donors. The small number of donors limited the genetic and exposure-history diversity represented. Sampling was restricted to blood, and TCR repertoires in tissues likely differ from the TCR repertoires found in blood.

TCR CDR3 regions were amplified from genomic DNA by multiplex PCR using the deep immunoSEQ assay. Extracted genomic DNA from each cell subset was spread evenly across all wells of several immunoSEQ 96-well plates, with each plate serving as a replicate. For sorted subsets, each replicate PCR was loaded with roughly 200 ng genomic DNA, equivalent to 30,000 or so T cell genomes. Purified libraries were quantified with a Qubit 3.0 fluorometer, sized on a Bioanalyzer 2100, and re-quantified with the KAPA Library Quantification kit. Each immunoSEQ 96-well plate was sequenced on its own single-read 150-cycle Illumina NextSeq 550 flow cell. For the original study's pipeline: Because the immunoSEQ output held only junctional sequences and lacked quality scores, the filtering could not match the filtering applied to full-length reads. Sequences were annotated with PyIR, a Python wrapper for IgBLAST v1.9, and V/J genes and CDR3 were assigned using IMGT germline references. Reads with weak V/J assignments (E-value above 1e-6), missing CDR3, stop codons, out-of-frame junctions, or ambiguous translated residues were removed. A V3J clonotype was defined by an identical inferred V gene, J gene, and CDR3 amino acid sequence. The percentage overlap between two repertoires was calculated by dividing the number of shared unique clonotypes by the size of the smaller repertoire. Three approaches were used to assess repertoire richness: RTK rarefaction, the Chao1 estimator, and Recon v2.1 estimates of unobserved clonotypes. OLGA was used to compute generation probabilities for all TCRbeta clonotypes that the gDNA method yielded from a few donors. TCRdb holds this immuneACCESS table with in-frame rearrangements only. Some clones are missing; in checked studies, unresolved V genes explain under half, and the rest has no known cause. D and trimming come from the DNA, and the V and J calls and clone size come from that table. The sample records 800,000 to 1,200,000 clones, around 78% of which are singletons. The ten largest make up under 0.65% of the sample.

The CDR3 runs 14 residues from the cysteine to the phenylalanine. Only the CDR3 DNA stays, 42 bases, in frame from base 1. From the germline V gene, CDR1 is SGHTA and CDR2 is FQGNSA. The V end gives up 4 bases and the J end 3 bases, leaving 5 bases in the junction not matched to a gene. This clone came up once. The clone's antigen remains unknown. Base qualities are not recorded, but no much larger clone differs from it by a single base. The donors were healthy, HIV-negative adults who had no recently reported acute infections or vaccinations. Only Caucasian adults living in Nashville, Tennessee, USA were represented among the donors. CD4+ T cells were enriched through magnetic negative selection, after which naive cells were positively selected on CD45RA and the remaining negative fraction served as the memory subset. After blood collection by leukapheresis, PBMCs were isolated using Ficoll-Histopaque density gradient centrifugation and then cryopreserved in the vapor phase of liquid nitrogen. Purity and quantity of every magnetically sorted T cell population were checked by analytical flow cytometry. Genomic DNA was isolated from each sorted fraction and quantified by UV absorbance on a Nanodrop 2000c.

This receptor was taken from a man younger than 35 in good health. Some clones in this sample may be carry-over from other donors' samples. The sequenced sample consisted of memory CD4+ T cells from PBMCs. What this sample's cell subset or site label stands for: CD45RA-negative fraction. In this chain, TRBV7-2 is recombined with TRBJ2-7, with 8 central nucleotides matching TRBD1. The DNA sequence reads TGTGCCAGCAGCTGGACGACAGGGGACTACGAGCAGTACTTC. Its product reads: CASSWTTGDYEQYF.